The following is a TCR beta chain sequence with its context. The table came from immunoSEQ multiplex PCR; TCRdb's copy has only in-frame clones and leaves some out. The sample holds 71,000 or so clones, approximately 87% seen once. This entry is derived from a study of blood T cell repertoires in COVID-19. Study as a whole: Sources were T cells, B-cell-depleted T cells, or PBMCs; the material itself was cDNA or gDNA.

Germline lookup yields CDR1 ENHRY and CDR2 SYGVKD. Trimming stripped 2 bases from V and 2 bases from J, with 10 bases between. CDR3 size: 15 residues. This receptor was taken from a man between 50 and 59 years old with active COVID-19. Sequencing input: peripheral blood. The chain carries TRBV10-3 and TRBJ2-1; D perhaps matches TRBD1 (6 bases). CDR3 sequence reads: CAISEAGATYNEQFF. The CDR3 DNA follows: TGTGCCATCAGTGAGGCAGGGGCAACCTACAATGAGCAGTTCTTC.